This T cell receptor beta chain was captured by sequencing in a study of shared clonotypes between healthy human individuals (dated by TCRdb to 2018 to 2021). With respect to the entire study: A few men and two women, aged 18 to 49 years, made up the cohort. For each donor, CD4 naive and CD4 memory were each given three plates, CD8 naive was given two plates, and CD8 memory was given one plate. To estimate repertoire size and how much clonotypes are shared between individuals, the study performed deep sequencing of blood TCR repertoires from five healthy adults. Libraries were prepared and TCR repertoires were sequenced by different laboratories using diverse techniques, in order to increase sequencing depth and limit assay-specific biases. Leukapheresis yielded between about 0.94 and 9.5 billion PBMCs per donor. The investigation overall reported the following: Because the study included only a small number of donors, the genetic and exposure-history diversity represented was limited. When several donors were compared, the shared fraction of clonotypes was 5% to 6.5% for naive CD4, around 3.6% for naive CD8, roughly 2.5% for memory CD4, and approximately 0.4% for memory CD8. Rarefaction of sorted-subset datasets indicated incomplete sequencing despite the large sequencing depth. Sampling was restricted to blood, and TCR repertoires in tissues likely differ from the TCR repertoires found in blood. Naive subsets generally had larger estimated clonotype richness than memory subsets. Compared with non-shared clonotypes, clonotypes shared by all four sorted-subset donors had higher generation probabilities. Based on pairwise subsampling, the degree of clonotype sharing among donors was expected to be affected by sequencing depth.

Comment on this clone: Its recognized antigen is unknown. No much larger clonotype is one base removed from it; base qualities were not supplied.

Using the deep immunoSEQ assay, TCR CDR3 regions were amplified from genomic DNA by multiplex PCR. Extracted genomic DNA from each cell subset was distributed evenly across all wells of several immunoSEQ 96-well plates, and each plate was treated as a replicate. For sorted subsets, approximately 190 ng of genomic DNA, equivalent to 25,000 to 35,000 T cell genomes, went into each replicate PCR. The purified libraries were quantified using a Qubit 3.0 fluorometer, sized with a Bioanalyzer 2100, and then quantified again using the KAPA Library Quantification kit. Each immunoSEQ 96-well plate was sequenced on its own single-read 150-cycle Illumina NextSeq 550 flow cell. Processing in the source paper ran as follows. Because the immunoSEQ output included only junctional sequences and no quality scores, the filtering could not be the same as the filtering used for full-length reads. Sequences were annotated with PyIR, a Python wrapper for IgBLAST v1.9, using IMGT germline references to assign V/J genes and CDR3. Reads were filtered out if the reads had weak V/J assignments (E-value above 1e-6), no CDR3, stop codons, out-of-frame junctions, or ambiguous translated residues. A V3J clonotype was defined by an identical inferred V gene, J gene, and CDR3 amino acid sequence. To compute the percentage overlap between repertoires, the number of shared unique clonotypes was divided by the size of the smaller repertoire. Richness of each repertoire was evaluated using RTK rarefaction, the Chao1 estimator, and Recon v2.1 estimates of unobserved clonotypes. Generation probabilities were computed with OLGA for all TCRbeta clonotypes obtained by the gDNA method from a few donors. This immuneACCESS table, as held by TCRdb, lists in-frame sequences with V and J called but not all clones. Of the missing ones, under half trace to an unresolved V gene in checked studies; the others have no known cause. That table is the source of V, J and clone size, and D and trimming were worked out from the DNA. This sample has about 1,900,000 clones in its table, and about 95% of those were observed once. The top ten constitute 0.95% to 1.5% of the sample.

CD8 naive samples were obtained by positive selection for CCR7 among CD45RO-negative cells, yielding a CD45RA+CCR7+ population from which TemRA cells were excluded. The donors were healthy, HIV-negative adults who had no recently reported acute infections or vaccinations. All donors were Caucasian adults living in Nashville, Tennessee, USA. After blood collection by leukapheresis, PBMCs were isolated using Ficoll-Histopaque density gradient centrifugation and then cryopreserved in the vapor phase of liquid nitrogen. Analytical flow cytometry was used to check the purity and quantity of each magnetically sorted T cell population. Genomic DNA was isolated from every sorted fraction and measured by UV absorbance on a Nanodrop 2000c. V loses 7 bases at its end and J loses 3 bases; junction bases beyond the gene matches: 8. From the cysteine up to the phenylalanine, the CDR3 has a length of 15 residues. The only DNA kept is the CDR3, 45 bases in frame from the first base. The CDR1 and CDR2 encoded by the germline V gene are MNHEY and SVGAGI.

Material: naive CD8+ T cells sorted from blood. In the paper's terms, the cell subset or site label means: CD45RA+CCR7+. The chain links TRBV6-5 with TRBJ2-1; 8 bases in the junction line up with TRBD1. The sequence derives from a man aged 18 to 29 in good health. This receptor carries the CDR3 CASKERQGHYNEQFF. The DNA reads as follows: TGTGCCAGCAAAGAGCGACAGGGGCACTACAATGAGCAGTTCTTC.